This paragraph covers one TCR beta chain sequence. The antigen remains unidentified. The data belong to a study of T cell responses to AZD1222 COVID-19 vaccine. General observations from the study: The number of AZD1222 recipients seropositive at baseline was only 6 or 7. Across the whole spike, CD4 TCRs peaked at regions 160-218 and 743-854. Donors skewed white British and female; clonal diversity was possibly underestimated.

Here immunoSEQ multiplex PCR was the method, and the copy in TCRdb shows in-frame clones only, minus some. The sample totals 150,000 or so clones; its top ten clones hold roughly 2%. Trimming at V came to 4 bases and at J to 2 bases, leaving 6 bases not matched to a gene. This CDR3 has 14 residues. The source is an adult in good health. The chain couples TRBV5-3 to TRBJ2-7; 7 bases fit TRBD1. TRBV5-3 is an ORF for which the function is uncertain. The specimen sequenced was peripheral blood. CDR3 bases: TGTGCCAGAAGCCGGGACAGCTTCCCCTACGAGCAGTACTTC. The encoded protein is CARSRDSFPYEQYF.